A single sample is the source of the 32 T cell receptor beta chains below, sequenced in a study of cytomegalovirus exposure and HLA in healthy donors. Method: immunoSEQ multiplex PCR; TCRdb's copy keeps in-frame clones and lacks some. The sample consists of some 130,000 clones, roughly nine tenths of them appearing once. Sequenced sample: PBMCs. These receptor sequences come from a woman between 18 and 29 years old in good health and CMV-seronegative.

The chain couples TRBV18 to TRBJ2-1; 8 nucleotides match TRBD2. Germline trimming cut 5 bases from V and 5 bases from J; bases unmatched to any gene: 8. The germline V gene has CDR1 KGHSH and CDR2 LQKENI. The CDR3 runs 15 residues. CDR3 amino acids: CASSYSVGGDNEQFF. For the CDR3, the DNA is TGTGCCAGCTCATACAGCGTCGGGGGGGACAATGAGCAGTTCTTC.

This chain's CDR3 is CASSVPGTGDYNEQFF. CDR3 DNA sequence: TGTGCCAGCAGCGTTCCTGGGACAGGGGACTACAATGAGCAGTTCTTC. This rearrangement joins TRBV9 to TRBJ2-1, with 10 bases lining up with TRBD1. The germline gives CDR1 SGDLS, CDR2 YYNGEE. V shed 2 bases, J shed 3 bases, and the junction held 5 bases outside the gene matches. This CDR3 has 16 amino acids.

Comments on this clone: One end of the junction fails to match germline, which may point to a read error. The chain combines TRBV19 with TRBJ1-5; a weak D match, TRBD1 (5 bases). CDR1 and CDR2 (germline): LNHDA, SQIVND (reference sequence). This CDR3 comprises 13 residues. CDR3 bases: TGCCCGGGGGGGTCCGTCCCAGGGCAGCCCCAGCATTTT. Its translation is CPGGSVPGQPQHF. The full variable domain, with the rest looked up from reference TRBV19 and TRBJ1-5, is DGGITQSPKYLFRKEGQNVTLSCEQNLNHDAMYWYRQDPGQGLRLIYYSQIVNDFQKGDIAEGYSVSREKKESFPLTVTSAQKNPTAFYLCPGGSVPGQPQHFGDGTRLSIL.

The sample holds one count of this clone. CDR3 sequence: CASSVLPGQGVGNEQFF. The CDR3 DNA reads as TGTGCCAGCAGCGTACTTCCGGGACAGGGTGTCGGCAATGAGCAGTTCTTC. This chain links TRBV9 with TRBJ2-1, with 9 bases aligning to TRBD1. CDR3 size: 17 residues. Germline V lookup: CDR1 SGDLS, CDR2 YYNGEE. With V trimmed by 1 base and J by 6 bases, 11 bases remained unmatched.

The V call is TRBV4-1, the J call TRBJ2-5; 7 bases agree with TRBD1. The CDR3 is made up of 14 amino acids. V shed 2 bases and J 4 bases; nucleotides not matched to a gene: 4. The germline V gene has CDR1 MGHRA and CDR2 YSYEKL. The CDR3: CASSQRQGVETQYF. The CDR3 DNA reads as TGCGCCAGCAGCCAAAGACAGGGTGTAGAGACCCAGTACTTC.

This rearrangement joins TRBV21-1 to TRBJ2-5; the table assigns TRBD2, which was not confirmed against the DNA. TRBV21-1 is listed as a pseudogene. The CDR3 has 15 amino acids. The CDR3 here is CASSKVGGRRETQYF. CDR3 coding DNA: TGTGCCAGCAGCAAAGTGGGAGGGAGGCGAGAGACCCAGTACTTC.

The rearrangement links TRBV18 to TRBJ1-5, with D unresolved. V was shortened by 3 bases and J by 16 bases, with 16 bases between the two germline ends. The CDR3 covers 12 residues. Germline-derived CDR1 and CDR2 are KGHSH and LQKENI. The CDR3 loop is CASSPGRTFKHF. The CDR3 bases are TGTGCCAGCTCACCTGGCCGCACGTTCAAACATTTT.

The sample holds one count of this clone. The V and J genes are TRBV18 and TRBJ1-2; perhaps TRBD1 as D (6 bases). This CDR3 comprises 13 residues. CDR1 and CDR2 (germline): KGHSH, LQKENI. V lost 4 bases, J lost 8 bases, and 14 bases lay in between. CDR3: CASSRGPGEGYTF. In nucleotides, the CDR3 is TGTGCCAGCTCACGGGGGCCCGGAGAGGGCTACACCTTC. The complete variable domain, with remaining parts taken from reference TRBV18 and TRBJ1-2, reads NAGVMQNPRHLVRRRGQEARLRCSPMKGHSHVYWYRQLPEEGLKFMVYLQKENIIDESGMPKERFSAEFPKEGPSILRIQQVVRGDSAAYFCASSRGPGEGYTFGSGTRLTVV.

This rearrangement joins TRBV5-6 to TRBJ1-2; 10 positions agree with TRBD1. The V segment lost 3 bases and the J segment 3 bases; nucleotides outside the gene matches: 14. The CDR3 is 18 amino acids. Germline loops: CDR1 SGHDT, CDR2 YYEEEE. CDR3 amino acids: CASSSTGTGAYSDYGYTF. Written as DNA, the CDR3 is TGTGCCAGCAGCTCGACCGGGACAGGGGCGTATAGTGACTATGGCTACACCTTC.

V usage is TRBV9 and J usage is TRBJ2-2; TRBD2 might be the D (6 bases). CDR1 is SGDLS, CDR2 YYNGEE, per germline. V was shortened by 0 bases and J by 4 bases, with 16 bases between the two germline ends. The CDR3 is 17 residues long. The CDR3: CASSVDTMGGLTGELFF. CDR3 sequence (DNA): TGTGCCAGCAGCGTAGACACGATGGGGGGACTCACCGGGGAGCTGTTTTTT.

CDR3 DNA sequence: TGTGCCAGCAGCTTAGGAGTGTGGGCCACTGAAGCTTTCTTT. Translating gives CASSLGVWATEAFF. The chain has TRBV7-2 and TRBJ1-1; D is unresolved. The CDR3 length is 14 residues. V was cut by 1 base and J by 4 bases, with 10 bases left in between. CDR1 SGHTA and CDR2 FQGNSA come from the germline V gene.

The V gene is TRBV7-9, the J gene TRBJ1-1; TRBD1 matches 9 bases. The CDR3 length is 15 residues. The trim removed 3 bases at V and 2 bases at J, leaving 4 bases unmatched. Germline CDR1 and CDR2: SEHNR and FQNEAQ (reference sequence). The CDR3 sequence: CASSFGQGQNTEAFF. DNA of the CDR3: TGTGCCAGCAGCTTTGGACAGGGGCAAAACACTGAAGCTTTCTTT.

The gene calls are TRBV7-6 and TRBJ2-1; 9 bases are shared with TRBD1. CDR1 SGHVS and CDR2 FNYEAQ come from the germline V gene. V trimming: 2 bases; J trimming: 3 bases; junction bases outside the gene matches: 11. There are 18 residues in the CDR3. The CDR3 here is CASSLTTSGTGNYNEQFF. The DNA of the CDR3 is TGTGCCAGCAGCTTAACAACCTCGGGGACAGGGAACTACAATGAGCAGTTCTTC.

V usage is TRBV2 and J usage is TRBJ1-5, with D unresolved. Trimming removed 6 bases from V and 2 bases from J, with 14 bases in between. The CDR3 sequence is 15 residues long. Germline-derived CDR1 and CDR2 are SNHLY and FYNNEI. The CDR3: CASSNRGSRNQPQHF. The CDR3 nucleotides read TGTGCCAGCAGCAACAGAGGGTCCCGCAATCAGCCCCAGCATTTT.

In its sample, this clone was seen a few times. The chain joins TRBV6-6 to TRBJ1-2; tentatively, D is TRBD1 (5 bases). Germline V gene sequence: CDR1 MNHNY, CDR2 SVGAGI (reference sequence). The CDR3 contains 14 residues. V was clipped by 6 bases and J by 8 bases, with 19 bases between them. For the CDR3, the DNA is TGTGCCAGCAGCAACGGAAGGGGTGTTGACGGCTACACCTTC. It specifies CASSNGRGVDGYTF.

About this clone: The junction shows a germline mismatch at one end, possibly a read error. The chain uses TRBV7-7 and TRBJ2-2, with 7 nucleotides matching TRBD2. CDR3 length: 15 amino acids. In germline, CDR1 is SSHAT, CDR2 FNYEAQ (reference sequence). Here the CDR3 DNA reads TGTGCTAGCAGCTCAGCCGGGGGGTACACCGGGGAGCTGTTTTTT. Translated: CASSSAGGYTGELFF.

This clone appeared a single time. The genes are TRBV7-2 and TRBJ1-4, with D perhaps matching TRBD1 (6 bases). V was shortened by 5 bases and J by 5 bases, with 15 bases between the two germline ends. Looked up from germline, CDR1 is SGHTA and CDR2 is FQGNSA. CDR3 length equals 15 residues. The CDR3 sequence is CASSPPGGPNEKLFF. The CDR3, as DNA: TGTGCCAGCAGCCCCCCGGGGGGGCCGAATGAAAAACTGTTTTTT.

CDR3 residues: CASSQDTAYEQYF. The CDR3 bases are TGTGCCAGCAGCCAGGACACAGCCTACGAGCAGTACTTC. The rearrangement uses TRBV6-1 and TRBJ2-7, with D possibly TRBD1 on 5 matching bases. V lost 6 bases and J 2 bases, leaving 11 bases between the germline ends. The CDR3 contains 13 residues. The germline CDR1 and CDR2 sequences are MNHNS and SASEGT.

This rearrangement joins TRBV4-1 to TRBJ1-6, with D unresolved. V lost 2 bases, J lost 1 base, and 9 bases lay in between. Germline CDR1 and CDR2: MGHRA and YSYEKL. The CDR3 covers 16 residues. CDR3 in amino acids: CASSQPGRSYNSPLHF. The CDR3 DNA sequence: TGCGCCAGCAGCCAACCGGGGAGGTCCTATAATTCACCCCTCCACTTT.

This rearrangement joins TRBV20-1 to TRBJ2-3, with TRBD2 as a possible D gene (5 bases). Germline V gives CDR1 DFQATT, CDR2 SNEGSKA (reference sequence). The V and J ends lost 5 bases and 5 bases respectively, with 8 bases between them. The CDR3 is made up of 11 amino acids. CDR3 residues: CSARTGDTQYF. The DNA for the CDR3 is TGCAGTGCTCGGACTGGAGATACGCAGTATTTT.

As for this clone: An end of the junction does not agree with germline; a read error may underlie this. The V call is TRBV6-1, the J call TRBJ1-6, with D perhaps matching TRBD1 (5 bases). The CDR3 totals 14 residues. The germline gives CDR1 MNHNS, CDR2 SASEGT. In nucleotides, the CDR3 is TGTGCCAGCAGTGAAAATTGGGGAGGGGCCCTCAATAAATTT. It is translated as CASSENWGGALNKF.

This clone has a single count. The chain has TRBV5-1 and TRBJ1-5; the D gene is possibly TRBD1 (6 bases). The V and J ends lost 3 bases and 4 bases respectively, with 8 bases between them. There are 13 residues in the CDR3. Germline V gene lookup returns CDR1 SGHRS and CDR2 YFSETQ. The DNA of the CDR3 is TGCGCCAGCAGCTCGCAGGGGAATCAGCCCCAGCATTTT. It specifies CASSSQGNQPQHF.

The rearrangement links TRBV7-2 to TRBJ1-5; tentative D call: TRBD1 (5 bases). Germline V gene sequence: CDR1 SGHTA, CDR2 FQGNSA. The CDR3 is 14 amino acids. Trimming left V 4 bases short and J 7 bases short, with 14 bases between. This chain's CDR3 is CASSSRQGGQPQHF. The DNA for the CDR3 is TGTGCCAGCAGCTCACGCCAGGGTGGGCAGCCCCAGCATTTT.

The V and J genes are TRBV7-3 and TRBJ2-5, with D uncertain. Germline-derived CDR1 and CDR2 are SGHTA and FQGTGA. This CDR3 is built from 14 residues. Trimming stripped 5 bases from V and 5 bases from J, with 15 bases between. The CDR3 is CASSLWRSPETQYF. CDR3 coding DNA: TGTGCCAGCAGCCTCTGGCGGAGCCCGGAGACCCAGTACTTC. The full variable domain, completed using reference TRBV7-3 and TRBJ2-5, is GAGVSQTPSNKVTEKGKYVELRCDPISGHTALYWYRQSLGQGPEFLIYFQGTGAADDSGLPNDRFFAVRPEGSVSTLKIQRTERGDSAVYLCASSLWRSPETQYFGPGTRLLVL.

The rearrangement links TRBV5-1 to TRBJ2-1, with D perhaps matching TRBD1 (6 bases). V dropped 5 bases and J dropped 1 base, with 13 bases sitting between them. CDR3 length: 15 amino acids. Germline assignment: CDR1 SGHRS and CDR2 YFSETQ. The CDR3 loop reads CASRITGNSYNEQFF. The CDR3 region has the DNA TGCGCCAGCAGGATAACAGGGAATTCCTACAATGAGCAGTTCTTC.

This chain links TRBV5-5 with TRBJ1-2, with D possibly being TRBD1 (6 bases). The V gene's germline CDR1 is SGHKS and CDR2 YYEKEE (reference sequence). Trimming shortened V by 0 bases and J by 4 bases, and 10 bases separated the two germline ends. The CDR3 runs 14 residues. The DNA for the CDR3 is TGTGCCAGCAGCTTGGGGGCAGGGGTCTATGGCTACACCTTC. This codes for CASSLGAGVYGYTF.

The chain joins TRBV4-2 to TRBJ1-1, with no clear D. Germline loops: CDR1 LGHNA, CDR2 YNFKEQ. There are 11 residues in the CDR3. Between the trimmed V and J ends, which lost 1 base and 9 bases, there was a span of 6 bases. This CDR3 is CASSQGGKAFF. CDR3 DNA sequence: TGTGCCAGCAGCCAAGGAGGCAAAGCTTTCTTT.

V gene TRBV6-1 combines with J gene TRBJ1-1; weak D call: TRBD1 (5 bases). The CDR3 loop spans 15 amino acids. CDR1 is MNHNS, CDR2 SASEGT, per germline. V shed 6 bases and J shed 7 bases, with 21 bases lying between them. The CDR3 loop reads CASSQGMISSNEAFF. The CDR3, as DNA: TGTGCCAGCAGCCAGGGTATGATCTCCAGTAATGAAGCTTTCTTT.

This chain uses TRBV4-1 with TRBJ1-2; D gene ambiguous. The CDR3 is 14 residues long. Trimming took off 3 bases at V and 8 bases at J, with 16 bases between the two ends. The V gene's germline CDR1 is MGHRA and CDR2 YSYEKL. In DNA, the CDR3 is TGCGCCAGCAGCCACCAAGACATTCTTAAGGGCTACACCTTC. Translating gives CASSHQDILKGYTF.

CDR3 coding DNA: TGCAGCAAGAGCGGGGGTGCAGATACGCAGTATTTT. It translates to CSKSGGADTQYF. V is TRBV29-1 and J is TRBJ2-3, with 8 bases matching TRBD2. Germline trimming cut 8 bases from V and 4 bases from J; bases unmatched to any gene: 5. CDR3 size: 12 residues. Germline V lookup: CDR1 SQVTM, CDR2 ANQGSEA.

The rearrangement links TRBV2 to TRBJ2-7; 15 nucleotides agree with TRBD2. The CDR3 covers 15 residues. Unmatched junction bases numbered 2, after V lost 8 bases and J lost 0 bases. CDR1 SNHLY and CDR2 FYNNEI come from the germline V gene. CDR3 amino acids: CASGTSGGTSYEQYF. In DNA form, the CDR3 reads TGTGCCAGCGGGACTAGCGGGGGGACCTCCTACGAGCAGTACTTC. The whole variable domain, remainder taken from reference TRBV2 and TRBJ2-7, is EPEVTQTPSHQVTQMGQEVILRCVPISNHLYFYWYRQILGQKVEFLVSFYNNEISEKSEIFDDQFSVERPDGSNFTLKIRSTKLEDSAMYFCASGTSGGTSYEQYFGPGTRLTVT.

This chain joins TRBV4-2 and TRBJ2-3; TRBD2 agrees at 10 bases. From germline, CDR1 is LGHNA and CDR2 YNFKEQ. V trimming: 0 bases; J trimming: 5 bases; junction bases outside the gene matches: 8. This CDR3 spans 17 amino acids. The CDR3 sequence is CASSQEYSGGALDTQYF. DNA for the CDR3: TGTGCCAGCAGCCAAGAATACAGCGGGGGGGCCCTAGATACGCAGTATTTT.